One sample yielded the 27 T cell receptor beta chains listed below, sequenced in a study of T cell changes during pregnancy in multiple sclerosis. The data were produced by immunoSEQ multiplex PCR, yet TCRdb's version contains in-frame clones alone and is incomplete. The sample consists of around 62,000 clones, 90% of them appearing once. The sequences come from peripheral blood, collected in the third trimester of pregnancy. Receptors were obtained from a female donor with multiple sclerosis, enrolled in a pregnancy study.

This chain connects TRBV30 to TRBJ2-1, with 8 nucleotides matching TRBD1. The CDR3 covers 11 residues. V gave up 2 bases and J gave up 15 bases; unmatched junction bases: 6. The germline V gene encodes CDR1 GTSNPN and CDR2 SVGIG (reference sequence). Here the CDR3 reads CAWSSQGAGFF. The DNA of the CDR3 is TGTGCCTGGAGTTCGCAGGGGGCCGGGTTCTTC.

The chain recombines TRBV7-3 with TRBJ2-5; 14 nucleotides align to TRBD2. V lost 4 bases and J lost 2; bases outside the gene matches: 6. This CDR3 region has 17 residues. Germline V gene lookup returns CDR1 SGHTA and CDR2 FQGTGA. The CDR3: CASSSGLAGGIQETQYF. DNA for the CDR3: TGTGCCAGCAGCTCCGGACTAGCGGGGGGCATACAAGAGACCCAGTACTTC.

The rearrangement uses TRBV27 and TRBJ2-7; 8 bases match TRBD1. V trimming: 2 bases; J trimming: 0 bases; junction bases outside the gene matches: 6. The CDR3 covers 16 residues. Germline CDR1 and CDR2: MNHEY and SMNVEV (reference sequence). CDR3: CASSLGTGLSSYEQYF. The CDR3 nucleotides read TGTGCCAGCAGTTTAGGGACAGGTCTTAGCTCCTACGAGCAGTACTTC.

The chain combines TRBV6-1 with TRBJ1-3; D unresolved. Trimming removed 1 base at V and 4 bases at J, with 14 bases between. This CDR3 is built from 16 residues. From germline, CDR1 is MNHNS and CDR2 SASEGT. CDR3 sequence (DNA): TGTGCCAGCAGTGAAGGAGACTCCCCTGAGGGAAACACCATATATTTT. Its translation is CASSEGDSPEGNTIYF.

The chain combines TRBV5-8 with TRBJ2-3; 11 nucleotides match TRBD1. The CDR3 consists of 15 residues. From germline, CDR1 is SGHTS and CDR2 YDEGEE. V lost 3 bases and J lost 4; bases outside the gene matches: 4. The CDR3 is CASSWGQGVADTQYF. Written as DNA, the CDR3 is TGTGCCAGCAGCTGGGGACAGGGGGTGGCAGATACGCAGTATTTT.

The CDR3, as DNA: TGTGCCAGCAGCTTAACAGGGTGGGTTAACACTGAAGCTTTCTTT. Amino acids: CASSLTGWVNTEAFF. V gene TRBV7-8 combines with J gene TRBJ1-1; D might be TRBD1 (6 bases). Germline CDR1 and CDR2: SGHVS and FQNEAQ. V was cut by 2 bases and J by 2 bases, with 12 bases left in between. The CDR3 runs to 15 residues. Full variable domain (remainder filled in from reference TRBV7-8 and TRBJ1-1): GAGVSQSPRYKVAKRGQDVALRCDPISGHVSLFWYQQALGQGPEFLTYFQNEAQLDKSGLPSDRFFAERPEGSVSTLKIQRTQQEDSAVYLCASSLTGWVNTEAFFGQGTRLTVV.

The rearrangement uses TRBV7-2 and TRBJ1-5, with D uncertain. Trimming took off 3 bases at V and 4 bases at J, with 4 bases between the two ends. This CDR3 contains 12 residues. Germline V gene sequence: CDR1 SGHTA, CDR2 FQGNSA. The CDR3 protein is CASSFPNQPQHF. CDR3 coding DNA: TGTGCCAGCAGCTTTCCTAATCAGCCCCAGCATTTT. Together with reference TRBV7-2 and TRBJ1-5, the CDR3 gives the full variable domain: GAGVSQSPSNKVTEKGKDVELRCDPISGHTALYWYRQSLGQGLEFLIYFQGNSAPDKSGLPSDRFSAERTGGSVSTLTIQRTQQEDSAVYLCASSFPNQPQHFGDGTRLSIL.

The chain has TRBV19 and TRBJ1-2; TRBD1 aligns across 7 bases. Germline CDR1 reads LNHDA; CDR2 reads SQIVND (reference sequence). The CDR3 runs to 13 residues. Trimming took 8 bases from V and 4 from J; bases not matched to a gene: 7. CDR3 in DNA: TGTGCCAGTGGGACACAGGGGAGCTATGGCTACACCTTC. Translation: CASGTQGSYGYTF. Based on the CDR3 plus reference TRBV19 and TRBJ1-2, the full variable domain is DGGITQSPKYLFRKEGQNVTLSCEQNLNHDAMYWYRQDPGQGLRLIYYSQIVNDFQKGDIAEGYSVSREKKESFPLTVTSAQKNPTAFYLCASGTQGSYGYTFGSGTRLTVV.

The chain couples TRBV18 to TRBJ2-7; TRBD1 is a possible D gene (6 bases). Trimming took 1 base from V and 3 from J, leaving 10 bases between them. The V gene's germline CDR1 is KGHSH and CDR2 LQKENI. The CDR3 totals 14 residues. The CDR3 nucleotides read TGTGCCAGCTCACCACTGGACAGTTTCTACGAGCAGTACTTC. Translated, it gives CASSPLDSFYEQYF.

The rearrangement joins TRBV1 to TRBJ2-1; the table names TRBD1, a call not compared with the DNA. TRBV1 is a recognized pseudogene. This CDR3 is built from 22 residues. CDR3: CTSSQDFIIRDRGVPPYNEQFF. Here the CDR3 DNA reads TGCACCAGCAGCCAAGATTTCATCATCCGGGACAGGGGTGTACCTCCTTACAATGAGCAGTTCTTC.

The V call is TRBV6-5, the J call TRBJ1-4; D possibly corresponds to TRBD1 (5 bases). The ends were cut back, 0 bases at V and 8 bases at J, with 13 bases in the middle. The germline CDR1 and CDR2 sequences are MNHEY and SVGAGI. The CDR3 length is 15 residues. CDR3 coding DNA: TGTGCCAGCAGTTACTCGGGTCAGGGCTCGGAAAAACTGTTTTTT. It translates to CASSYSGQGSEKLFF.

This rearrangement joins TRBV19 to TRBJ1-5; D not resolved. In germline, CDR1 is LNHDA, CDR2 SQIVND (reference sequence). CDR3 length: 15 amino acids. V was trimmed by 3 bases and J by 1 base, leaving 10 bases between them. The CDR3 DNA reads as TGTGCCAGTAGTATGGGCTTTGCAAGCAATCAGCCCCAGCATTTT. Protein product: CASSMGFASNQPQHF.

The chain couples TRBV9 to TRBJ2-6; no clear D. Germline V gene data show CDR1 as SGDLS and CDR2 as YYNGEE. The CDR3 sequence is 15 residues long. V was clipped by 1 base and J by 0 bases, with 5 bases between them. This CDR3 reads CASSVSSSGANVLTF. DNA for the CDR3: TGTGCCAGCAGCGTATCTAGCTCTGGGGCCAACGTCCTGACTTTC.

The chain links TRBV7-9 to TRBJ2-5; tentatively, D is TRBD2 (7 bases). The CDR3 spans 17 residues. V was trimmed by 4 bases and J by 5 bases, leaving 23 bases between them. Germline V gene sequence: CDR1 SEHNR, CDR2 FQNEAQ (reference sequence). In DNA, the CDR3 is TGTGCCAGCAGCTCCTCTATCCTAGCGGAGGGGGTGGAGACCCAGTACTTC. The encoded protein is CASSSSILAEGVETQYF.

The genes are TRBV9 and TRBJ1-4, with TRBD1 matching over 8 bases. The germline V gene encodes CDR1 SGDLS and CDR2 YYNGEE. CDR3 length: 16 residues. Trimming removed 2 bases from V and 3 bases from J; junction bases left unmatched: 6. For the CDR3, the DNA is TGTGCCAGCAGCGTGGGGACAGGCGCCGCTAATGAAAAACTGTTTTTT. Protein product: CASSVGTGAANEKLFF.

The rearrangement uses TRBV9 and TRBJ2-7; weak D call: TRBD1 (6 bases). Trimming removed 0 bases from V and 1 base from J, with 11 bases in between. CDR1 and CDR2 (germline): SGDLS, YYNGEE. The CDR3 extends over 15 amino acids. CDR3 sequence reads: CASSVEQGASYEQYF. Written as DNA, the CDR3 is TGTGCCAGCAGCGTAGAACAGGGTGCATCCTACGAGCAGTACTTC. Full variable domain (outside the CDR3, taken from reference TRBV9 and TRBJ2-7): DSGVTQTPKHLITATGQRVTLRCSPRSGDLSVYWYQQSLDQGLQFLIQYYNGEERAKGNILERFSAQQFPDLHSELNLSSLELGDSALYFCASSVEQGASYEQYFGPGTRLTVT.

This clone was seen just once. The rearrangement joins TRBV6-5 to TRBJ2-3; 8 positions agree with TRBD2. The germline gives CDR1 MNHEY, CDR2 SVGAGI. CDR3 length: 16 residues. Trimming at V came to 4 bases and at J to 2 bases, leaving 8 bases not matched to a gene. DNA of the CDR3: TGTGCCAGCAGTTCACCTCGGGGGGGCGACACAGATACGCAGTATTTT. Translation: CASSSPRGGDTDTQYF.

V usage is TRBV7-2 and J usage is TRBJ2-7; D is undetermined. The CDR3 runs 12 residues. Germline V gene data show CDR1 as SGHTA and CDR2 as FQGNSA. V was cut by 6 bases and J by 4 bases, with 10 bases left in between. The CDR3, as DNA: TGTGCCAGCAGTCCAAGTCGGTACGAGCAGTACTTC. Translation gives CASSPSRYEQYF.

This clone appeared a few times. This sequence joins TRBV2 and TRBJ2-1; TRBD2 agrees at 9 bases. Per germline, CDR1 SNHLY and CDR2 FYNNEI. The V and J ends lost 4 bases and 0 bases, in that order; junction bases with no gene match: 13. The CDR3 sequence is 19 residues long. The CDR3 loop is CASSGMGSGGINSYNEQFF. CDR3 DNA sequence: TGTGCCAGCAGTGGAATGGGTAGCGGGGGAATAAACTCCTACAATGAGCAGTTCTTC.

The V and J genes are TRBV7-6 and TRBJ2-7; a weak D match, TRBD2 (5 bases). Germline lookup yields CDR1 SGHVS and CDR2 FNYEAQ. V was clipped by 5 bases and J by 6 bases, with 17 bases between them. The CDR3 runs to 14 residues. CDR3 protein: CASSPGGFDAEQYF. In DNA, the CDR3 is TGTGCCAGCAGCCCCGGAGGTTTTGATGCCGAGCAGTACTTC.

A single count supports this clone. This chain connects TRBV10-3 to TRBJ2-7, with TRBD1 as a possible D gene (5 bases). This CDR3 has 13 amino acids. Germline V gene data show CDR1 as ENHRY and CDR2 as SYGVKD. The V and J ends lost 11 bases and 11 bases respectively, with 25 bases between them. The chain's CDR3 is CASQGDSQNEEYF. The CDR3 DNA reads TGTGCCTCCCAGGGCGACAGCCAAAATGAGGAGTACTTC.

V and J are TRBV5-1 and TRBJ2-5, with 9 positions matching TRBD1. Germline CDR1 is SGHRS and CDR2 is YFSETQ. V was pared by 4 bases and J by 3 bases, with 4 bases of the junction left unmatched. The CDR3 contains 14 residues. CDR3 amino acids: CASSLGTGKETQYF. DNA for the CDR3: TGCGCCAGCAGCCTGGGGACAGGGAAAGAGACCCAGTACTTC.

The rearrangement joins TRBV10-1 to TRBJ2-1; TRBD1 is a possible D gene (5 bases). The CDR3 loop spans 13 amino acids. Trimming shortened V by 4 bases and J by 6 bases, and 10 bases separated the two germline ends. Germline CDR1 WNHNN, CDR2 SYGVQD (reference sequence). The CDR3 loop is CASSGGHPNEQFF. The CDR3 DNA reads TGCGCCAGCAGTGGAGGACATCCCAATGAGCAGTTCTTC.

The chain uses TRBV6-1 and TRBJ2-7; D is unresolved. Germline V gene sequence: CDR1 MNHNS, CDR2 SASEGT. With 8 bases removed from V and 0 bases from J, the gap between germline ends came to 14 bases. CDR3 length: 14 residues. CDR3 protein: CASGEAWNSYEQYF. The CDR3 bases are TGTGCCAGCGGCGAGGCCTGGAACTCCTACGAGCAGTACTTC.

This chain uses TRBV7-2 with TRBJ2-1, with a weak D call TRBD2 (5 bases). With 3 bases removed from V and 9 bases from J, the gap between germline ends came to 9 bases. Germline CDR1 is SGHTA and CDR2 is FQGNSA. The CDR3 runs to 12 residues. This chain's CDR3 is CASSFIEGEQFF. CDR3 nucleotides: TGTGCCAGCAGCTTCATAGAGGGTGAGCAGTTCTTC. Filled out from reference TRBV7-2 and TRBJ2-1, the complete variable domain reads GAGVSQSPSNKVTEKGKDVELRCDPISGHTALYWYRQSLGQGLEFLIYFQGNSAPDKSGLPSDRFSAERTGGSVSTLTIQRTQQEDSAVYLCASSFIEGEQFFGPGTRLTVL.

This clone was observed once. CDR3 DNA sequence: TGCAGTGCCCACCTCTACGAGACCCAGTACTTC. Translating gives CSAHLYETQYF. The chain has TRBV20-1 and TRBJ2-5, with unresolved D. CDR3 size: 11 residues. The germline gives CDR1 DFQATT, CDR2 SNEGSKA (reference sequence). V was clipped by 6 bases and J by 5 bases, with 10 bases between them.

This clone was seen once. V is TRBV5-1 and J is TRBJ2-7; 7 positions agree with TRBD2. The germline V gene has CDR1 SGHRS and CDR2 YFSETQ. With V trimmed by 2 bases and J by 1 base, 3 bases remained unmatched. The CDR3 totals 14 residues. DNA of the CDR3: TGCGCCAGCAGCTTTGGGGACTATTCCTACGAGCAGTACTTC. Amino acids: CASSFGDYSYEQYF.